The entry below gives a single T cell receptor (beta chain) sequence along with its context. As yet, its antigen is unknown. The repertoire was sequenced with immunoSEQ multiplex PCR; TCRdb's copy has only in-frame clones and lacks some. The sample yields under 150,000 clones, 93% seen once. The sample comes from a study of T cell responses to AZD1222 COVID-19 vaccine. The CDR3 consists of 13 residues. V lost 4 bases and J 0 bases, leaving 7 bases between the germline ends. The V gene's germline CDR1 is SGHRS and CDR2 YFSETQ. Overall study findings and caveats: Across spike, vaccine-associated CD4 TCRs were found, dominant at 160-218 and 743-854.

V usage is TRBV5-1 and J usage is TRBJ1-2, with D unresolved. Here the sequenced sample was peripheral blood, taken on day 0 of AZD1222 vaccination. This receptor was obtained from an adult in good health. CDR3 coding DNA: TGCGCCAGCAGCGTCGAAGCTAACTATGGCTACACCTTC. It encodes CASSVEANYGYTF.